These 14 T cell receptor beta chains were all obtained from the same sample, sequenced in a study of vaccination and CD4 T cells after COVID-19. Described treatment: roughly 11-day PBMC culture with coronavirus spike peptide pools or control peptides (ViraFEST assay). The antigens for these receptors are not known. Scientists ran DNA taken from cultured CD4+ T cells through the Oncomine TCR Beta short-read assay for sequencing. TCRdb reprocessed the PCR reads with MiXCR, giving one entry per CDR3 protein. The profile shows 15,000 or so distinct CDR3 sequences, around 45% of them singletons. Sequences were obtained from CD4+ T cells from blood, cultured in vitro. The receptors were sampled from a human donor who had recovered from COVID-19.

This sequence joins TRBV5-1 and TRBJ1-5; D is undetermined. With 0 bases removed from V and 1 base from J, the gap between germline ends came to 5 bases. Per germline, CDR1 SGHRS and CDR2 YFSETQ. The length of the CDR3 is 14 residues. The CDR3 nucleotides are TGCGCCAGCAGCTTGGAAGGGAGCAATCAGCCCCAGCATTTT. Amino acid sequence: CASSLEGSNQPQHF.

The chain has TRBV27 and TRBJ1-2, with TRBD1 as a possible D gene (6 bases). CDR1 is MNHEY and CDR2 is SMNVEV in the germline V gene (reference sequence). This CDR3 spans 16 amino acids. With 6 bases removed from V and 6 bases from J, the gap between germline ends came to 23 bases. The CDR3 loop reads CASRWGPGGGKNGYTF. For the CDR3, the DNA is TGTGCCAGCAGGTGGGGGCCAGGTGGGGGTAAGAATGGCTACACCTTC.

The rearrangement links TRBV6-5 to TRBJ1-1, with D possibly TRBD1 on 5 matching bases. The length of the CDR3 is 13 residues. The germline gives CDR1 MNHEY, CDR2 SVGAGI. With 4 bases removed from V and 1 base from J, the gap between germline ends came to 7 bases. In nucleotides, the CDR3 is TGTGCCAGCAGTTTTGACAGGAACACTGAAGCTTTCTTT. Amino acids: CASSFDRNTEAFF.

This clonotype was counted between two and nine times. Here the CDR3 reads CASSESTGPHEQFF. The CDR3 DNA is TGTGCCAGCAGTGAATCGACAGGTCCCCATGAGCAGTTCTTC. V and J are TRBV6-1 and TRBJ2-1; possible D gene TRBD1, 6 bases. The CDR3 covers 14 residues. V lost 2 bases and J 8 bases, leaving 13 bases between the germline ends. The germline V gene has CDR1 MNHNS and CDR2 SASEGT.

The rearrangement links TRBV6-1 to TRBJ1-5, with a tentative D call TRBD1 (5 bases). This CDR3 has 16 residues. CDR1 is MNHNS and CDR2 is SASEGT in the germline V gene. Trimming cost V 7 bases and J 0 bases, with 16 bases left between them. In DNA form, the CDR3 reads TGTGCCAGCACCAAACTGACAGCAAATAGCAATCAGCCCCAGCATTTT. As protein: CASTKLTANSNQPQHF.

The chain joins TRBV6-2 or TRBV6-3 to TRBJ2-3; 8 nucleotides align to TRBD2. V lost 6 bases to trimming and J lost 1 base; unmatched junction nucleotides: 6. The CDR3 totals 15 residues. The germline CDR1 and CDR2 sequences are MNHEY and SVGEGT. The CDR3 sequence: CASRAGGAGTDTQYF. The CDR3 region has the DNA TGTGCCAGCAGGGCCGGGGGGGCAGGCACAGATACGCAGTATTTT.

CDR3: CSAQPGQGTDTQYF. CDR3 DNA sequence: TGCAGTGCGCAACCGGGACAGGGCACAGATACGCAGTATTTT. The gene calls are TRBV20-1 and TRBJ2-3, with TRBD1 identical over 8 bases. There are 14 residues in the CDR3. J gave up 1 base and V 6 bases, and 6 bases lay outside the gene matches. Germline lookup yields CDR1 DFQATT and CDR2 SNEGSKA (reference sequence).

V usage is TRBV6-5 and J usage is TRBJ2-5, with D unresolved. The germline V gene has CDR1 MNHEY and CDR2 SVGAGI. V was shortened by 0 bases and J by 7 bases, with 12 bases between the two germline ends. The CDR3 is made up of 14 amino acids. The CDR3 bases are TGTGCCAGCAGTTACTCCGACTCCTCCGGGACCCAGTACTTC. Amino acids: CASSYSDSSGTQYF.

The chain has TRBV24-1 and TRBJ1-2; D gene ambiguous. The CDR3 consists of 14 residues. The germline CDR1 and CDR2 sequences are KGHDR and SFDVKD. The V gene lost 4 bases and the J gene lost 7 bases, with 15 bases spanning the gap. CDR3: CATSDPDVTGGYTF. The CDR3 region has the DNA TGTGCCACCAGTGACCCGGACGTCACCGGTGGCTACACCTTC.

The rearrangement links TRBV10-3 to TRBJ2-1; possible D gene TRBD1, 5 bases. Germline CDR1 is ENHRY and CDR2 is SYGVKD. The CDR3 sequence is 12 residues long. Deletions cut 2 bases from V and 6 bases from J, with 5 bases between. DNA for the CDR3: TGTGCCATCAGTGAGCAGGGCAATGAGCAGTTCTTC. Its protein is CAISEQGNEQFF.

This clonotype has a handful of counts. The chain joins TRBV19 to TRBJ1-2, with TRBD1 identical over 9 bases. This CDR3 is built from 13 residues. V dropped 7 bases and J dropped 7; count of bases not matched to a gene: 7. Germline CDR1 is LNHDA and CDR2 is SQIVND (reference sequence). The CDR3 reads CASKPGQGLGYTF. CDR3 DNA: TGTGCCAGTAAGCCAGGACAGGGGCTTGGCTACACCTTC.

The J gene is TRBJ1-1, the V gene TRBV5-6; possible D gene TRBD1, 6 bases. This CDR3 spans 20 amino acids. Germline CDR1 reads SGHDT; CDR2 reads YYEEEE. The V gene lost 1 base and the J gene lost 0 bases, with 25 bases spanning the gap. The CDR3 sequence is CASSLRGITGPSWLNTEAFF. The CDR3 DNA is TGTGCCAGCAGCTTGAGGGGGATTACTGGCCCGAGCTGGCTGAACACTGAAGCTTTCTTT.

This chain joins TRBV19 and TRBJ1-2; no clear D. Germline V gene sequence: CDR1 LNHDA, CDR2 SQIVND (reference sequence). V lost 3 bases and J 1 base, leaving 9 bases between the germline ends. This CDR3 region has 14 residues. CDR3 region: CASSIRTHNYGYTF. CDR3 nucleotide sequence: TGTGCCAGTAGTATTCGTACACATAACTATGGCTACACCTTC.

This chain uses TRBV7-3 with TRBJ2-1; D is possibly TRBD2 (6 bases). The CDR3 sequence is 14 residues long. Germline lookup yields CDR1 SGHTA and CDR2 FQGTGA. The germline V and J ends were trimmed by 4 bases and 6 bases, with 13 bases remaining between them. CDR3 coding DNA: TGTGCCAGCAGCTCTCGGGGGATTGCCAATGAGCAGTTCTTC. This sequence encodes CASSSRGIANEQFF.